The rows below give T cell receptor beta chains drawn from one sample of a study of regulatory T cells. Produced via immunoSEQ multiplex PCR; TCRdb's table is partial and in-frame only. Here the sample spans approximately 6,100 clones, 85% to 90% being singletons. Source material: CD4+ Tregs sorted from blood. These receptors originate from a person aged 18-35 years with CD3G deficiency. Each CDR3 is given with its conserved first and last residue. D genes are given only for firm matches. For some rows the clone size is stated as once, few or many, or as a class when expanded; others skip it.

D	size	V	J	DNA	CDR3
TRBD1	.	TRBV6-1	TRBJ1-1	TGTGCCAGCAGTGAAGGCTCAGGGGGCACTGAAGCTTTCTTT	CASSEGSGGTEAFF
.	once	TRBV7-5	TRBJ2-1	TGTGCCAGCAGCTCAATGACTAGCGGCGGTGAGCAGTTCTTC	CASSSMTSGGEQFF
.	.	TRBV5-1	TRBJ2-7	TGCGCCAGCAGCTTGGAGGGGGACTACAGCGAGCAGTACTTC	CASSLEGDYSEQYF
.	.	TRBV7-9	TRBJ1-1	TGTGCCAGCAGCCCGGGGGGTACCACTGAAGCTTTCTTT	CASSPGGTTEAFF
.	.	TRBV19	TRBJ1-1	TGTGCCAGTAGTATAGCCCCAGCTCGTCTCGGGACGAAGAAAGCGGCTTTCTTT	CASSIAPARLGTKKAAFF
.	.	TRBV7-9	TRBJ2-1	TGTGCCAGCAGTCTAGACTTATACAATGAGCAGTTCTTC	CASSLDLYNEQFF
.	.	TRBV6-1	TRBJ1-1	TGTGCCAGCAGTGTTTATTCAGGGATCGAAGCTTTCTTT	CASSVYSGIEAFF
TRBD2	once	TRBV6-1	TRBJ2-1	TGTGCCAGTAGGGCCCAGGCGGGAGGGCTGGGGGAGCAGTTCTTC	CASRAQAGGLGEQFF
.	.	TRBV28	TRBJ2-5	TGTGCCAGCAGTATAGGGGGTGGCCAAGAGACCCAGTACTTC	CASSIGGGQETQYF
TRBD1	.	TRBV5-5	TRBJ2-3	TGTGCCAGCAGCCCCGGGACAGGGGTAGATACGCAGTATTTT	CASSPGTGVDTQYF
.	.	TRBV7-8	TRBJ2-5	TGTGCCAGCAGCTTAGCTGGCTATCAAGAGACCCAGTACTTC	CASSLAGYQETQYF
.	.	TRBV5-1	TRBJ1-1	TGCGCCAGCAGCAAAGTACCGAACACTGAAGCTTTCTTT	CASSKVPNTEAFF
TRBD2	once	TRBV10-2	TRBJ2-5	TGCGCCAGCAGTGAGGGGGCCTGGACTAGCGGGGGGGAACAAGAGACCCAGTACTTC	CASSEGAWTSGGEQETQYF
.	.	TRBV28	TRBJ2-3	TGTGCCAGCAGTTTTGGGCCAGGCAGGGGAGATACGCAGTATTTT	CASSFGPGRGDTQYF
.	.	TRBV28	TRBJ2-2	TGTGCCAGCAGTTTGGGCCTCCATACTAACACCGGGGAGCTGTTTTTT	CASSLGLHTNTGELFF
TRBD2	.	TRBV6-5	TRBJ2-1	TGTGCCAGCAAGGGACTAGTGCCCAATGAGCAGTTCTTC	CASKGLVPNEQFF
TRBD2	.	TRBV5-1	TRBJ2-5	TGCGCCAGCAGCTTGGTAGCGGGAGGTGCAGAGACCCAGTACTTC	CASSLVAGGAETQYF
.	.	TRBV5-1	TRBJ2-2	TGCGCCAGCAGATTTGGGGACGGGGAGCTGTTTTTT	CASRFGDGELFF
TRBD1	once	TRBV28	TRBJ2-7	TGTGCCAGCAGTACTACTCAGGGGGCCCCCGAGCAGTACTTC	CASSTTQGAPEQYF
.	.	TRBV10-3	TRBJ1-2	TGTGCCATCAGTGGAGACGGGAGATATGGCTACACCTTC	CAISGDGRYGYTF
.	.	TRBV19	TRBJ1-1	TGTGCCAGTAGTCCGAGCGGACAAATGAACACTGAAGCTTTCTTT	CASSPSGQMNTEAFF
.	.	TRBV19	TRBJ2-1	TGTGCCAGTAGTAGAATTGGGGCACCTTCCGGGAATGAGCAGTTCTTC	CASSRIGAPSGNEQFF
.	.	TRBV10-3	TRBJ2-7	TGTGCCATCGCCAGGGGTAGTAATGACTACGAGCAGTACTTC	CAIARGSNDYEQYF
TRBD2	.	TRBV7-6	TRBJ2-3	TGTGCCAGCAGCTTAGAGGCGGGGGGGCGAAATACGCAGTATTTT	CASSLEAGGRNTQYF
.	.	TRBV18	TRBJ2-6	TGTGCCAGCTCGCGGGGACAGTTAAGCTCTGGGGCCAACGTCCTGACTTTC	CASSRGQLSSGANVLTF
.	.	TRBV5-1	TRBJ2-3	TGCGCCAGCTCCGAGGGTGGAGATACGCAGTATTTT	CASSEGGDTQYF
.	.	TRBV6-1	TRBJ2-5	TGTGCCAGCAGTGAAGTAGGGTTGGCCATTTCGACCCAGTACTTC	CASSEVGLAISTQYF
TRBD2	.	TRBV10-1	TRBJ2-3	TGCGCCAGCAGTCGGAACGGGGGGGCCACAGATACGCAGTATTTT	CASSRNGGATDTQYF
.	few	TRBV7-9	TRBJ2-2	TGTGCCAGCAGCTTAGAATGGGGGCGCGACACCGGGGAGCTGTTTTTT	CASSLEWGRDTGELFF
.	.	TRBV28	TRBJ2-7	TGTGCCAGCAGTTACGGGGTCAGGAGGCAGTACTTC	CASSYGVRRQYF
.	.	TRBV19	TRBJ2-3	TGTGCCAGTAGTAGGGTTGGGCCGGGAGCGGAGAGAGATACGCAGTATTTT	CASSRVGPGAERDTQYF
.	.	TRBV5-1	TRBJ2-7	TGCGCCAGCAGCAGAGGGCGGGGGACACTTTCCTACGAGCAGTACTTC	CASSRGRGTLSYEQYF
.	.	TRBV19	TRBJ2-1	TGTGCCAGTAGTATGGGCAGCGTACTTTCTGCCGGGCTGTTCTTC	CASSMGSVLSAGLFF
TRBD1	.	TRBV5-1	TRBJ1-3	TGCGCCAGCAGCCGGGGAACTACAGGGGGCCGGGACACCATATATTTT	CASSRGTTGGRDTIYF
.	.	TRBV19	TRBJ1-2	TGTGCCAGTAGTATTGCGGGAATCGGCTATGGCTACACCTTC	CASSIAGIGYGYTF